The clone carrying this T cell receptor beta chain was observed a few times. Its target is not known. TCRdb's copy holds only in-frame clones and misses some; the assay was immunoSEQ multiplex PCR. The sample yields hundreds of thousands of clones, around four fifths seen once. The V and J ends lost 2 bases and 0 bases respectively, with 8 bases between them. The CDR3 length is 15 residues. Looked up from germline, CDR1 is MGHDK and CDR2 is SYGVNS. The sample is drawn from a study of shared clonotypes between healthy human individuals. Points from the study as a whole: Among non-shared clonotypes, generation probabilities were lower than among those shared by all four donors. Sorted-subset sequencing, rarefaction showed, was incomplete despite large depth.

Adults of Caucasian background living in Nashville, Tennessee made up all donors. In the CD4+ fraction, cells were divided into CD45RA+ naive and CD45RA-negative memory subsets. The chain links TRBV25-1 to TRBJ1-3, with a tentative D call TRBD1 (5 bases). What was sequenced was memory CD4+ T cells sorted from blood. Regarding subset: CD45RA-negative fraction. The sequence was collected from a woman aged 25 to 45 in good health. The CDR3 DNA follows: TGTGCCAGCAGTGAACAGGGTGACTCTGGAAACACCATATATTTT. It specifies CASSEQGDSGNTIYF.